A single sample gave rise to the 20 T cell receptor beta chains below, sequenced in a study of T cell changes during pregnancy in multiple sclerosis. Some clones are missing from TCRdb's copy, which holds only in-frame ones; the method was immunoSEQ multiplex PCR. The profile shows 45,000 to 55,000 clones, 80% to 95% of them singletons. The material sequenced was peripheral blood, taken in the third trimester of pregnancy. The receptors were sampled from a female donor with multiple sclerosis, enrolled in a pregnancy study.

The gene calls are TRBV9 and TRBJ2-2; 7 bases fit TRBD2. The CDR3 consists of 13 residues. The germline CDR1 and CDR2 sequences are SGDLS and YYNGEE. Unmatched junction bases numbered 1, after V lost 2 bases and J lost 6 bases. CDR3 bases: TGTGCCAGCAGCGTTGGGGGGGCCGGGGAGCTGTTTTTT. Its protein is CASSVGGAGELFF.

The genes are TRBV9 and TRBJ2-1, with a tentative D call TRBD1 (5 bases). Germline V lookup: CDR1 SGDLS, CDR2 YYNGEE. The CDR3 consists of 13 residues. Between the trimmed V and J ends, which lost 0 bases and 9 bases, there was a span of 10 bases. CDR3 protein: CASSVDPDSEQFF. CDR3 in DNA: TGTGCCAGCAGCGTAGATCCAGACAGTGAGCAGTTCTTC.

Only one count was recorded for this clone. CDR3 sequence (DNA): TGTGCCAGCAGCTTGATAATAGGCAGGGGGAACTATGGCTACACCTTC. Its protein product is CASSLIIGRGNYGYTF. This rearrangement joins TRBV5-4 to TRBJ1-2, with 7 bases identical to TRBD1. The germline V gene has CDR1 SGHNT and CDR2 YYREEE (reference sequence). V dropped 1 base and J dropped 2; count of bases not matched to a gene: 8. There are 16 residues in the CDR3.

The J gene is TRBJ2-2, the V gene TRBV5-1, with a weak D call TRBD2 (6 bases). Trimming took 0 bases from V and 4 from J, leaving 10 bases between them. Germline V lookup: CDR1 SGHRS, CDR2 YFSETQ. This CDR3 has 15 residues. The CDR3 is CASSLVGGTTGELFF. The CDR3 DNA is TGCGCCAGCAGCTTGGTGGGGGGAACCACCGGGGAGCTGTTTTTT.

The rearrangement joins TRBV27 to TRBJ2-6, with 7 bases matching TRBD2. CDR1 is MNHEY, CDR2 SMNVEV, per germline (reference sequence). The V and J ends lost 8 bases and 2 bases, in that order; junction bases with no gene match: 9. This CDR3 has 16 residues. CDR3 nucleotides: TGTGCCAGCCGTCGGGGGGTGGGAGCTGGGGCCAACGTCCTGACTTTC. It is translated as CASRRGVGAGANVLTF.

The rearrangement uses TRBV19 and TRBJ2-5; 7 bases match TRBD1. Germline lookup yields CDR1 LNHDA and CDR2 SQIVND (reference sequence). J lost 1 base, V lost 3 bases, and 8 bases had no gene match. The CDR3 runs 16 residues. The CDR3 spells CASSIELGTVQETQYF. For the CDR3, the DNA is TGTGCCAGTAGTATTGAGTTGGGGACAGTCCAAGAGACCCAGTACTTC. The entire variable domain, with the rest obtained from reference TRBV19 and TRBJ2-5, is as follows: DGGITQSPKYLFRKEGQNVTLSCEQNLNHDAMYWYRQDPGQGLRLIYYSQIVNDFQKGDIAEGYSVSREKKESFPLTVTSAQKNPTAFYLCASSIELGTVQETQYFGPGTRLLVL.

The chain links TRBV7-9 to TRBJ2-5, with D perhaps matching TRBD1 (6 bases). This CDR3 has 15 amino acids. Trimming left V 1 base short and J 2 bases short, with 11 bases between. Germline V gene data show CDR1 as SEHNR and CDR2 as FQNEAQ (reference sequence). The CDR3 is CASSLDGGGQETQYF. CDR3 nucleotide sequence: TGTGCCAGCAGCTTAGATGGGGGCGGGCAAGAGACCCAGTACTTC.

The V and J genes are TRBV15 and TRBJ2-7; D is perhaps TRBD2 (5 bases). The CDR3 length is 15 residues. Germline V lookup: CDR1 LNHNV, CDR2 YYDKDF (reference sequence). V was cut by 6 bases and J by 5 bases, with 20 bases left in between. CDR3 residues: CATRRTRAPTNEQYF. The CDR3 DNA is TGTGCCACCAGGAGAACACGGGCTCCGACTAACGAGCAGTACTTC. The whole variable domain, filled in from reference TRBV15 and TRBJ2-7, reads DAMVIQNPRYQVTQFGKPVTLSCSQTLNHNVMYWYQQKSSQAPKLLFHYYDKDFNNEADTPDNFQSRRPNTSFCFLDIRSPGLGDTAMYLCATRRTRAPTNEQYFGPGTRLTVT.

The chain couples TRBV6-6 to TRBJ2-5; 7 bases map to TRBD1. Per germline, CDR1 MNHNY and CDR2 SVGAGI (reference sequence). The CDR3 is 14 residues long. J lost 2 bases, V lost 6 bases, and 6 bases had no gene match. The CDR3 loop is CASRRRQGQETQYF. CDR3 DNA sequence: TGTGCCAGCAGACGCCGACAGGGTCAAGAGACCCAGTACTTC.

This sequence joins TRBV28 and TRBJ2-5; perhaps TRBD2 as D (7 bases). V lost 3 bases to trimming and J lost 3 bases, with 17 bases between them. The CDR3 contains 16 residues. Germline assignment: CDR1 MDHEN and CDR2 SYDVKM. The CDR3 reads CASSFSGGADEETQYF. The CDR3 bases are TGTGCCAGCAGTTTTAGTGGGGGGGCTGATGAAGAGACCCAGTACTTC.

The V gene is TRBV7-9, the J gene TRBJ1-1, with a tentative D call TRBD1 (5 bases). Germline assignment: CDR1 SEHNR and CDR2 FQNEAQ (reference sequence). The CDR3 is 15 residues long. The ends were cut back, 1 base at V and 4 bases at J, with 13 bases in the middle. In nucleotides, the CDR3 is TGTGCCAGCAGCTTAGGCCAGGGTGCTCGCACTGAAGCTTTCTTT. It is translated as CASSLGQGARTEAFF. Supplemented by reference TRBV7-9 and TRBJ1-1, the full variable domain reads DTGVSQNPRHKITKRGQNVTFRCDPISEHNRLYWYRQTLGQGPEFLTYFQNEAQLEKSRLLSDRFSAERPKGSFSTLEIQRTEQGDSAMYLCASSLGQGARTEAFFGQGTRLTVV.

On this clone: Germline is not matched at one junction end, which may reflect a read error. This sample also contains other DNA sequences that code for the same CDR3. The rearrangement uses TRBV7-3 and TRBJ1-1; a weak D match, TRBD1 (5 bases). The germline V gene encodes CDR1 SGHTA and CDR2 FQGTGA. This CDR3 has 14 residues. The CDR3 region has the DNA TGTGCCAGCAGGCTCGGGGGGTTGAACACTGAAGCCTTCTTT. It translates to CASRLGGLNTEAFF. Full variable domain (missing parts from reference TRBV7-3 and TRBJ1-1): GAGVSQTPSNKVTEKGKYVELRCDPISGHTALYWYRQSLGQGPEFLIYFQGTGAADDSGLPNDRFFAVRPEGSVSTLKIQRTERGDSAVYLCASRLGGLNTEAFFGQGTRLTVV.

This clone has just one count. The V call is TRBV23-1, the J call TRBJ1-2; a weak D match, TRBD1 (5 bases). TRBV23-1 is an ORF, and what it does is uncertain. Trimming shortened V by 0 bases and J by 3 bases, and 14 bases separated the two germline ends. The CDR3 is 16 amino acids. The CDR3: CASSQSSLTEDYGYTF. Here the CDR3 DNA reads TGCGCCAGCAGTCAATCGAGTCTGACAGAAGACTATGGCTACACCTTC.

V is TRBV4-3 and J is TRBJ2-7; TRBD2 is a possible D gene (6 bases). The CDR3 sequence is 15 residues long. CDR1 and CDR2 (germline): LGHNA, YSLEER. Deletions cut 0 bases from V and 6 bases from J, with 15 bases between. The CDR3 loop is CASSQDEGLGGEQYF. CDR3 nucleotides: TGCGCCAGCAGCCAAGATGAGGGCTTGGGGGGCGAGCAGTACTTC.

The chain joins TRBV4-2 to TRBJ2-5; no definite D call. V gave up 1 base and J gave up 4 bases, with 7 bases separating them. Germline CDR1 and CDR2: LGHNA and YNFKEQ. The CDR3 spans 13 residues. The CDR3 bases are TGTGCCAGCAGCCAAGCAGCGCGAGAGACCCAGTACTTC. It encodes CASSQAARETQYF.

The chain employs TRBV5-1 and TRBJ2-3; 16 bases agree with TRBD2. Per germline, CDR1 SGHRS and CDR2 YFSETQ. V dropped 4 bases and J dropped 4; count of bases not matched to a gene: 6. The CDR3 runs to 17 residues. For the CDR3, the DNA is TGCGCCAGCAGCCCGGGACTAGCGGGAGGGCCGTCAGATACGCAGTATTTT. Translation: CASSPGLAGGPSDTQYF.

The chain employs TRBV28 and TRBJ1-3; tentative D call: TRBD1 (6 bases). CDR1 and CDR2 (germline): MDHEN, SYDVKM. V was clipped by 6 bases and J by 9 bases, with 18 bases between them. The CDR3 totals 14 residues. This CDR3 reads CASSLQGQLGTIYF. The CDR3 DNA sequence: TGTGCCAGCAGCCTACAGGGCCAATTGGGCACCATATATTTT.

This chain uses TRBV7-2 with TRBJ2-1; 9 bases are a match to TRBD1. The CDR3 length is 16 residues. CDR1 is SGHTA, CDR2 FQGNSA, per germline. The junction had 6 bases not matched to a gene; V was cut back by 5 bases and J by 1 base. The CDR3 loop reads CASSPWTGASYNEQFF. The CDR3 DNA is TGTGCCAGCAGCCCCTGGACAGGGGCATCCTACAATGAGCAGTTCTTC.

The chain uses TRBV10-3 and TRBJ2-3; D uncertain. Germline lookup yields CDR1 ENHRY and CDR2 SYGVKD. The CDR3 length is 15 residues. Trimming pared 2 bases from V and 1 base from J, leaving 10 bases between. CDR3 nucleotide sequence: TGTGCCATCAGTGAGACAGCTATAGGCACAGATACGCAGTATTTT. This translates into CAISETAIGTDTQYF.

The chain links TRBV12-5 to TRBJ2-1, with TRBD2 matching 7 bases. In germline, CDR1 is LGHNT, CDR2 FRNRAP. The V gene end was trimmed by 4 bases and the J gene end by 4 bases; junction bases not matched to a gene: 4. The CDR3 runs to 14 residues. CDR3 nucleotide sequence: TGTGCTAGTGGTTGGACTAGTCGGTACAATGAGCAGTTCTTC. Translating gives CASGWTSRYNEQFF.